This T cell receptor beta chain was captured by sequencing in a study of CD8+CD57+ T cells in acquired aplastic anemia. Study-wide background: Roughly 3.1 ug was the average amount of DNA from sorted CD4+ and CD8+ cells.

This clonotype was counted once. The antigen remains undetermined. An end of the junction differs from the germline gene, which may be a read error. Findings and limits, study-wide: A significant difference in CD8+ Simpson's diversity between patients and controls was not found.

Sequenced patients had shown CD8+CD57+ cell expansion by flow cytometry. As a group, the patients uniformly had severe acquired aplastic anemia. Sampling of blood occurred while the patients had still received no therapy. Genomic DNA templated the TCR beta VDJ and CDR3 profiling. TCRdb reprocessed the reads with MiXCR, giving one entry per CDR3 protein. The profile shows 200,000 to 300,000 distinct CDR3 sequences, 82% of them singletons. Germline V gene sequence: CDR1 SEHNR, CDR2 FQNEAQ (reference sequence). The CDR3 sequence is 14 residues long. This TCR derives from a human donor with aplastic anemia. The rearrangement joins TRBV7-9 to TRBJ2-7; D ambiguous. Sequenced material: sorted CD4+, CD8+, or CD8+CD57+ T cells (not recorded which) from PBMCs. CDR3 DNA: TGCGCCAGCAGCCAACCAGGCCAAACTGAGCAGCTCTTCTTC. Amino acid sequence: CASSQPGQTEQLFF.